These 7 T cell receptor beta chains originate from one sample sequenced in a study of a mutant IDH1 vaccine in newly diagnosed glioma. Specified time point: week 47, end of study. Every vaccine dose comprised 300 ug of mutant IDH1 20-mer peptide plus topical imiquimod. For these receptors, no antigen is known. The repertoire was sequenced with immunoSEQ multiplex PCR; TCRdb's copy has only in-frame clones and lacks some. Of 45,000 to 65,000 clones listed, about 65% are singletons. The sample in question was peripheral blood mononuclear cells (PBMCs), obtained from a glioma patient whose treatment included an IDH1 peptide vaccine. These receptor sequences come from a man in his forties with glioma. Some clones in this sample may be carry-over from other donors' samples.

The genes are TRBV2 and TRBJ2-7; D is possibly TRBD1 or TRBD2 (5 bases each). Trimming removed 2 bases from V and 2 bases from J, with 10 bases in between. The length of the CDR3 is 14 residues. Germline CDR1 SNHLY, CDR2 FYNNEI. DNA for the CDR3: TGTGCCAGCAGTGAACAGGGAGAGACCTACGAGCAGTACTTC. As protein: CASSEQGETYEQYF.

J is TRBJ1-4 and V is TRBV7-8, with D perhaps TRBD1 (6 bases). From germline, CDR1 is SGHVS and CDR2 FQNEAQ. V lost 7 bases, J lost 8 bases, and 14 bases lay in between. The CDR3 sequence is 13 residues long. The CDR3 sequence is CASNEQGNEKLFF. DNA for the CDR3: TGTGCCAGCAACGAACAGGGAAACGAAAAACTGTTTTTT.

The chain couples TRBV18 to TRBJ1-4; unclear D gene. CDR1 KGHSH and CDR2 LQKENI come from the germline V gene. This CDR3 has 14 residues. Trimming took 5 bases from V and 7 from J, leaving 14 bases between them. CDR3 region: CASSRSGSLEKLFF. CDR3 nucleotide sequence: TGTGCCAGCTCAAGAAGTGGGAGCCTTGAAAAACTGTTTTTT.

The V gene is TRBV9, the J gene TRBJ1-6; D possibly corresponds to TRBD1 (6 bases). Trimming took off 4 bases at V and 7 bases at J, with 21 bases between the two ends. CDR1 is SGDLS and CDR2 is YYNGEE in the germline V gene. The CDR3 runs to 17 residues. CDR3 sequence reads: CASSRLSDRSLNSPLHF. The CDR3 DNA follows: TGTGCCAGCAGCCGGCTGTCCGACAGGAGCCTCAATTCACCCCTCCACTTT.

The chain recombines TRBV4-2 with TRBJ2-7; D is possibly TRBD2 (6 bases). The CDR3 length is 16 residues. V was clipped by 1 base and J by 2 bases, with 15 bases between them. Germline lookup yields CDR1 LGHNA and CDR2 YNFKEQ. DNA for the CDR3: TGTGCCAGCAGCCAAGTGGTAGCGGAGGCTACCTACGAGCAGTACTTC. This gives the protein CASSQVVAEATYEQYF.

This chain joins TRBV29-1 and TRBJ2-3, with 8 bases aligning to TRBD1. Per the germline V gene, CDR1 is SQVTM and CDR2 is ANQGSEA. J was trimmed by 0 bases and V by 8 bases; bases with no gene match: 4. The CDR3 loop spans 13 amino acids. CDR3 bases: TGCAGCTCCTGGACAGGGAGCACAGATACGCAGTATTTT. Protein: CSSWTGSTDTQYF.

This clone has just a few counts. The chain joins TRBV14 to TRBJ1-3, with D perhaps matching TRBD1 (6 bases). The CDR3 runs to 17 residues. Germline-derived CDR1 and CDR2 are SGHDN and FVKESK. V lost 1 base to trimming and J lost 2 bases, with 15 bases between them. CDR3 in amino acids: CASSQVSDRRPGNTIYF. The CDR3 DNA is TGTGCCAGCAGCCAAGTCTCCGACAGGCGTCCTGGAAACACCATATATTTT.